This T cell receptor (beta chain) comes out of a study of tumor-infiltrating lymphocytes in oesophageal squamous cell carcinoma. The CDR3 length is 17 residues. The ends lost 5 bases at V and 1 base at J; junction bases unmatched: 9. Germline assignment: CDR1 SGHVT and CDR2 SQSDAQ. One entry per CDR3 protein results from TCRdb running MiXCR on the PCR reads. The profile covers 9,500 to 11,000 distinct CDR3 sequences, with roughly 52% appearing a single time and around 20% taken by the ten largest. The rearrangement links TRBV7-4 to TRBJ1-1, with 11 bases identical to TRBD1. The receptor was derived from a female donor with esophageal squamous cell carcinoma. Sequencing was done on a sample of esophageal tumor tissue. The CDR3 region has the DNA TGTGCCAGCAGCAAGGGACAGGGGGGTGCACGGAACACTGAAGCTTTCTTT. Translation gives CASSKGQGGARNTEAFF.